The T cell receptor beta chain described here comes from a study of blood T cell repertoires in COVID-19. As for the study in general: T cells, B-cell-depleted T cells, or PBMCs supplied cDNA or gDNA.

In the original analysis: Nucleated cell counts were estimated from reference gene primer amplification. Method: immunoSEQ multiplex PCR; TCRdb's copy keeps in-frame clones and lacks some. Clone size and V and J calls were adopted from that table, with D and trimming inferred from the DNA. This sample has approximately 140,000 clones, with approximately 90% found just once. Patients in Seattle were enrolled during active infection, then followed longitudinally. The source material was peripheral blood. The receptor comes from a human donor with COVID-19, enrolled during active disease. The donor label of this sample is uncertain.

The CDR3 protein is CASSLTGTGDSPLHF. The CDR3 bases are TGTGCCAGCAGCTTGACCGGGACAGGGGATTCACCCCTCCACTTT. The genes are TRBV5-4 and TRBJ1-6, with 10 bases lining up with TRBD1. The CDR3 is made up of 15 amino acids. Trimming at V came to 1 base and at J to 8 bases, leaving 3 bases not matched to a gene. The germline CDR1 and CDR2 sequences are SGHNT and YYREEE (reference sequence).